Below, 14 T cell receptor beta chains from the same sample are listed, as sequenced in a study of Graves' ophthalmopathy and Graves' hyperthyroidism. The sequenced template was RNA, covering the TCR beta CDR3 region. After a first-round RT-PCR with HTBI primers, a second-round multiplex PCR was run. One entry per CDR3 protein, called by TCRdb with MiXCR from the multiplex PCR reads. The table includes about 14,000 distinct CDR3 sequences, approximately 49% detected once. The sample consisted of peripheral blood. These receptors were taken from a woman under 40 with Graves' ophthalmopathy.

At least ten counts were recorded for this clonotype. This chain links TRBV6-6 with TRBJ1-5; TRBD1 agrees at 7 bases. The CDR3 is made up of 16 amino acids. Germline trimming cut 4 bases from V and 3 bases from J; bases unmatched to any gene: 9. Per germline, CDR1 MNHNY and CDR2 SVGAGI (reference sequence). The CDR3, as DNA: TGTGCCAGCAGTTCAGGGTCGGGACAGCTCAATCAGCCCCAGCATTTT. Translating it yields CASSSGSGQLNQPQHF.

The V call is TRBV7-9, the J call TRBJ1-1, with D unclear. Germline CDR1 is SEHNR and CDR2 is FQNEAQ (reference sequence). CDR3 length equals 14 residues. Trimming left V 0 bases short and J 6 bases short, with 11 bases between. For the CDR3, the DNA is TGTGCCAGCAGCTTAGCGCGAGAAATCGCTGAAGCTTTCTTT. This translates into CASSLAREIAEAFF.

The chain is built from TRBV2 and TRBJ2-3, with a weak D call TRBD2 (5 bases). The V end lost 1 base, the J end lost 4 bases, and 12 bases lay between the germline ends. Germline CDR1 reads SNHLY; CDR2 reads FYNNEI. This CDR3 contains 15 residues. CDR3 sequence (DNA): TGTGCCAGCAGTGAAGTGGGAGAGTTCGCAGATACGCAGTATTTT. Its protein is CASSEVGEFADTQYF. The complete variable domain, with remaining parts taken from reference TRBV2 and TRBJ2-3, reads EPEVTQTPSHQVTQMGQEVILRCVPISNHLYFYWYRQILGQKVEFLVSFYNNEISEKSEIFDDQFSVERPDGSNFTLKIRSTKLEDSAMYFCASSEVGEFADTQYFGPGTRLTVL.

The chain has TRBV24-1 and TRBJ1-6, with 8 positions matching TRBD1. The CDR3 runs 14 residues. Per germline, CDR1 KGHDR and CDR2 SFDVKD. The CDR3 here is CVISESGGSSPLHF. CDR3 nucleotides: TGTGTCATCAGTGAATCAGGGGGCAGTTCGCCCCTCCACTTT.

Turning to this clonotype: Being one base from a much bigger clone, this may be a read error. The chain uses TRBV24-1 and TRBJ2-5; D is uncertain. The CDR3 loop spans 14 amino acids. Between the trimmed V and J ends, which lost 5 bases and 4 bases, there was a span of 13 bases. Germline V gene lookup returns CDR1 KGHDR and CDR2 SFDVKD. CDR3 amino acids: CATSASGGLETQYF. CDR3 bases: TGTGCCACCAGTGCGAGTGGTGGGTTAGAGACCCAGTACTTC.

The chain links TRBV19 to TRBJ1-5, with D hard to call. Germline CDR1 reads LNHDA; CDR2 reads SQIVND (reference sequence). With 0 bases removed from V and 5 bases from J, the gap between germline ends came to 8 bases. This CDR3 comprises 14 residues. DNA of the CDR3: TGTGCCAGTAGTATAGAGGTAAAGGATCAGCCCCAGCATTTT. As protein: CASSIEVKDQPQHF. The full variable domain, with the rest looked up from reference TRBV19 and TRBJ1-5, is DGGITQSPKYLFRKEGQNVTLSCEQNLNHDAMYWYRQDPGQGLRLIYYSQIVNDFQKGDIAEGYSVSREKKESFPLTVTSAQKNPTAFYLCASSIEVKDQPQHFGDGTRLSIL.

V is TRBV19 and J is TRBJ1-5, with D uncertain. Deletions cut 5 bases from V and 4 bases from J, with 21 bases between. Germline V CDR1 and CDR2: LNHDA, SQIVND (reference sequence). The CDR3 spans 17 residues. CDR3 in DNA: TGTGCCAGTAGTCGACGCCCAGCTGGGAATAGGAATCAGCCCCAGCATTTT. Translated: CASSRRPAGNRNQPQHF.

The rearrangement links TRBV7-2 to TRBJ1-6; 8 positions match TRBD1. CDR1 and CDR2 from the germline V gene are SGHTA and FQGNSA. V trimming: 1 base; J trimming: 7 bases; junction bases outside the gene matches: 6. The CDR3 spans 16 residues. CDR3 sequence (DNA): TGTGCCAGCAGCTTAGGACGGGACAGGAGAAATTCACCCCTCCACTTT. This translates into CASSLGRDRRNSPLHF.

This clonotype has ten or more counts. CDR3 DNA sequence: TGTGCCTGGAGTAGGCCGGCGGCCCAAGAGACCCAGTACTTC. It specifies CAWSRPAAQETQYF. The gene calls are TRBV30 and TRBJ2-5; D gene ambiguous. The germline V and J ends were trimmed by 2 bases and 1 base, with 11 bases remaining between them. The length of the CDR3 is 14 residues. Germline V lookup: CDR1 GTSNPN, CDR2 SVGIG (reference sequence).

This chain joins TRBV14 and TRBJ1-3; D is uncertain. Trimming shortened V by 3 bases and J by 4 bases, and 4 bases separated the two germline ends. This CDR3 is 12 amino acids long. Germline CDR1 reads SGHDN; CDR2 reads FVKESK. The DNA of the CDR3 is TGTGCCAGCAGCCAGCAGGGAAACACCATATATTTT. It encodes CASSQQGNTIYF.

The V gene is TRBV19, the J gene TRBJ2-6; D tentatively fits TRBD1 or TRBD2 (7 bases each). V lost 9 bases and J 2 bases, leaving 17 bases between the germline ends. The germline V gene has CDR1 LNHDA and CDR2 SQIVND (reference sequence). This CDR3 has 16 residues. The CDR3 DNA sequence: TGTGCCAGCACGAGGCAGGGGGGGACTGGGGCCAACGTCCTGACTTTC. Its translation: CASTRQGGTGANVLTF. Full variable domain (remainder filled in from reference TRBV19 and TRBJ2-6): DGGITQSPKYLFRKEGQNVTLSCEQNLNHDAMYWYRQDPGQGLRLIYYSQIVNDFQKGDIAEGYSVSREKKESFPLTVTSAQKNPTAFYLCASTRQGGTGANVLTFGAGSRLTVL.

The gene calls are TRBV2 and TRBJ2-3; D might be TRBD2 (5 bases). V was trimmed by 4 bases and J by 0 bases, leaving 11 bases between them. Looked up from germline, CDR1 is SNHLY and CDR2 is FYNNEI. The CDR3 length is 15 residues. CDR3 residues: CASSAGVLSTDTQYF. CDR3 DNA sequence: TGTGCCAGCAGTGCCGGGGTCTTAAGCACAGATACGCAGTATTTT.

This clonotype has ten or more counts. The chain links TRBV7-9 to TRBJ2-5, with D maybe TRBD2 (5 bases). V gave up 8 bases and J gave up 4 bases, with 5 bases separating them. Germline V gene data show CDR1 as SEHNR and CDR2 as FQNEAQ (reference sequence). CDR3 length equals 10 residues. The CDR3 protein is CASGGETQYF. CDR3 DNA sequence: TGTGCCAGCGGAGGAGAGACCCAGTACTTC.

The rearrangement joins TRBV7-9 to TRBJ2-5; D remains ambiguous. V lost 3 bases, J lost 5 bases, and 13 bases lay in between. CDR1 is SEHNR and CDR2 is FQNEAQ in the germline V gene (reference sequence). This CDR3 region has 14 residues. CDR3 DNA: TGTGCCAGCAGCTTTTTGGGTCGGTGGGAGACCCAGTACTTC. Its translation: CASSFLGRWETQYF.